The rows below give T cell receptor beta chains drawn from one sample of a study of blood T cell repertoires in COVID-19. Assay used: immunoSEQ multiplex PCR; TCRdb lists only in-frame clones, some missing. The data contain fewer than 150,000 clones, about 90% of them singletons. Source material: peripheral blood. The source is a woman aged 45-60 years who had recovered from COVID-19. Each CDR3 is given with its conserved first and last residue. D genes are given only for firm matches. Clone size is shown for a subset of rows, as once, few, many or a class of expanded clone.

v_gene	abundance	j_gene	d_gene	CDR3nt	CDR3aa
TRBV12-1	NA	TRBJ2-1	NA	TGTGCCAGCAGCTTTGAAGGGGTAGCGGGAGGCCCAAGCTCCTACAATGAGCAGTTCTTC	CASSFEGVAGGPSSYNEQFF
TRBV27	NA	TRBJ1-3	NA	TGTGCCAGCAGCAAATACGGGACTGGAAACACCATATATTTT	CASSKYGTGNTIYF
TRBV14	NA	TRBJ2-5	NA	TGTGCCAGCAGCCAAGGTAGCTGGTACCAAGAGACCCAGTACTTC	CASSQGSWYQETQYF
TRBV11-2	NA	TRBJ2-4	TRBD2	TGTGCCAGCAGGACTAGCGGGAGAGCCAAAAACATTCAGTACTTC	CASRTSGRAKNIQYF
TRBV29-1	once	TRBJ2-3	NA	TGCAGCGTTGAGCGGGGATGGGGACAGACCACAGATACGCAGTATTTT	CSVERGWGQTTDTQYF
TRBV6-6	NA	TRBJ1-2	NA	TGTGCCAGCAGTTACGCGGGGGAATCCTATGGCTACACCTTC	CASSYAGESYGYTF
TRBV24-1	NA	TRBJ2-3	NA	TGTGCCACCAGTGCCTTAGACGGGACAGATACGCAGTATTTT	CATSALDGTDTQYF
TRBV24-1	NA	TRBJ2-2	TRBD1	TGTGCCACCAGTGACACGACGGGACAGGGCACCACCGGGGAGCTGTTTTTT	CATSDTTGQGTTGELFF
TRBV18	NA	TRBJ1-5	NA	TGTGCCAGCTCACCGGGACTAAACAGCAATCAGCCCCAGCATTTT	CASSPGLNSNQPQHF
TRBV5-8	once	TRBJ2-3	NA	TGTGCCAGCAGGCCCGCGGCCACAGATACGCAGTATTTT	CASRPAATDTQYF
TRBV27	NA	TRBJ2-1	NA	TGTGCCAGCAGTCCCCGCCTGATAGCGGACCTGTACAATGAGCAGTTCTTC	CASSPRLIADLYNEQFF
TRBV27	NA	TRBJ1-5	TRBD1	TGTGCCAGCAAGTCCCAGGGGGCGGGGAATCAGCCCCAGCATTTT	CASKSQGAGNQPQHF
TRBV20-1	NA	TRBJ2-1	TRBD2	TGCAGTGCTAGTGTTGGGGGAGGGTCGCACAATGAGCAGTTCTTC	CSASVGGGSHNEQFF
TRBV5-1	NA	TRBJ2-7	NA	TGCGCCAGCAGCTTAGGAGGCGGAACGGGGGAGCAGTACTTC	CASSLGGGTGEQYF
TRBV12-5	once	TRBJ1-1	NA	TGTGCTAGTGGTTTTATACAGCAGAACACTGAAGCTTTCTTT	CASGFIQQNTEAFF
TRBV28	NA	TRBJ2-3	TRBD2	TGTGCCAGCAGTTTAGCGGGAGGGATCACAGATACGCAGTATTTT	CASSLAGGITDTQYF
TRBV5-1	NA	TRBJ2-3	NA	TGCGCCAGCAGCTTGGGTCAGGTCGCAGATACGCAGTATTTT	CASSLGQVADTQYF
TRBV2	NA	TRBJ2-2	NA	TGTGCCAGCAGTGAACCTGCGAACACCGGGGAGCTGTTTTTT	CASSEPANTGELFF
TRBV5-1	NA	TRBJ2-5	NA	TGCGCCAGCAGCTTGGCCAACATACAAGAGACCCAGTACTTC	CASSLANIQETQYF
TRBV7-9	NA	TRBJ2-2	NA	TGTGCCAGCACAACGGGAGTAGGGGACACCGGGGAGCTGTTTTTT	CASTTGVGDTGELFF
TRBV10-3	NA	TRBJ1-2	TRBD1	TGTGCCATCAGTGCACCGGGACAGGGTAATGGCTACACCTTC	CAISAPGQGNGYTF
TRBV5-5	NA	TRBJ1-3	NA	TGTGCCAGCAGCTTGGCCCCCCCAGGCTCTGGAAACACCATATATTTT	CASSLAPPGSGNTIYF
TRBV6-1	NA	TRBJ1-6	NA	TGTGCCAGCAGTGAAATTTTGGCTAATTCACCCCTCCACTTT	CASSEILANSPLHF
TRBV5-1	NA	TRBJ2-5	TRBD2	TGCGCCAGCAGCGGACTAGCGGGGGAGACCCAGTACTTC	CASSGLAGETQYF
TRBV5-1	NA	TRBJ1-4	NA	TGCGCCAGCAGCTTGGGTCCGGAGGCAACTAATGAAAAACTGTTTTTT	CASSLGPEATNEKLFF
TRBV7-9	NA	TRBJ2-3	NA	TGTGCCAGCAGCTTACGGGGTACGGGAGAAAATACGCAGTATTTT	CASSLRGTGENTQYF
TRBV15	NA	TRBJ2-7	NA	TGTGCCACCAGCAGAGCCGGGGGCGGAGCGGGAAAACCCTACGAGCAGTACTTC	CATSRAGGGAGKPYEQYF
TRBV5-4	NA	TRBJ1-2	NA	TGTGCCAGCAGCTTGGCAGGGGTGAGCTATGGCTACACCTTC	CASSLAGVSYGYTF
TRBV2	NA	TRBJ1-5	NA	TGTGCCAGCAGTGGTTACACAGGGTCGGGGCAGCCCCAGCATTTT	CASSGYTGSGQPQHF
TRBV7-9	NA	TRBJ2-3	TRBD2	TGTGCCAGCAGCTTAGGGACTAGCGGGATGAACACAGATACGCAGTATTTT	CASSLGTSGMNTDTQYF
TRBV4-1	NA	TRBJ2-1	TRBD1	TGCGCCAGCAGCCAACCTGACAGGGCGACCTACAATGAGCAGTTCTTC	CASSQPDRATYNEQFF
TRBV4-1	NA	TRBJ1-5	TRBD1	TGCGCCAGCAGCCAAGATGACAGGGGGGGCGGTCAGCCCCAGCATTTT	CASSQDDRGGGQPQHF
TRBV28	NA	TRBJ1-2	TRBD1	TGTGCCAGCAGTATTCCCTCGACAGGGGTCTATGGCTACACCTTC	CASSIPSTGVYGYTF
TRBV6-1	NA	TRBJ2-5	TRBD1	TGTGCCAGCAGTGAATATTGGAGGGGGACAGGGTCGCCAGAGACCCAGTACTTC	CASSEYWRGTGSPETQYF
TRBV3-1/TRBV3-2	NA	TRBJ2-5	TRBD2	TGTGCCTCCCTACAGCGGGGGGGGGAGACCCAGTACTTC	CASLQRGGETQYF
TRBV6-5	NA	TRBJ1-1	NA	TGTGCCAGCAACCAGGGAAACACTGAAGCTTTCTTT	CASNQGNTEAFF
TRBV24-1	NA	TRBJ2-6	NA	TGTGCCACCAGTGACGGACAAATCTCTGGGGCCAACGTCCTGACTTTC	CATSDGQISGANVLTF
TRBV2	NA	TRBJ2-1	NA	TGTGCCAGCAGTGAACAGGGACACTACAATGAGCAGTTCTTC	CASSEQGHYNEQFF
TRBV6-6	NA	TRBJ2-7	TRBD2	TGTGCCAGCAAGCGGGACTACGAGCAGTACTTC	CASKRDYEQYF
TRBV18	NA	TRBJ1-1	TRBD1	TGTGCCAGCTCCTGGAATTACCGGGACAGGACTGAAGCTTTCTTT	CASSWNYRDRTEAFF
TRBV7-9	NA	TRBJ2-2	NA	TGTGCCAGCAGCTTGGGGGGGGCTGTTAGCCGGGAGCTGTTTTTT	CASSLGGAVSRELFF
TRBV19	once	TRBJ1-2	NA	TGTGCCAGTAGTGCCATTTACGGAGACTATCCCCTCTATGGCTACACCTTC	CASSAIYGDYPLYGYTF
TRBV13	NA	TRBJ2-7	NA	TGTGCCAGCAGCGAAGGAGTCAACGAGCAGTACTTC	CASSEGVNEQYF
TRBV2	once	TRBJ2-3	TRBD1	TGTGCCAGCACTGGGGACAGAGGGGCAGATACGCAGTATTTT	CASTGDRGADTQYF
TRBV7-2	NA	TRBJ1-3	NA	TGTGCCAGCAGCTTAGGCCAGGGCTCTGGAAACACCATATATTTT	CASSLGQGSGNTIYF
TRBV11-3	NA	TRBJ2-7	TRBD1	TGTGCCAGCAGCCCGCCCACGGGACAGGGGCCGCAGGAGTACTTC	CASSPPTGQGPQEYF
TRBV6-2/TRBV6-3	NA	TRBJ2-7	TRBD2	TGTGCCAGCAGCTCCGGACTAGCAGTCTACGAGCAGTACTTC	CASSSGLAVYEQYF